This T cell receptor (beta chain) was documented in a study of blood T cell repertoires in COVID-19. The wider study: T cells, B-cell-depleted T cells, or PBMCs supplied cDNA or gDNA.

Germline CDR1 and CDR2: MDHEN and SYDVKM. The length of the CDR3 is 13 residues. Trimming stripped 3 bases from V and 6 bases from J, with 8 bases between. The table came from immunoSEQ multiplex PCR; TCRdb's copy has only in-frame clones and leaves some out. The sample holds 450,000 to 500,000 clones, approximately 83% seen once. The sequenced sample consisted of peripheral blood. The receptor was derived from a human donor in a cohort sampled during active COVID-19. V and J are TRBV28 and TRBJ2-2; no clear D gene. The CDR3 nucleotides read TGTGCCAGCAGTTTGTTCGGTGCCGGGGAGCTGTTTTTT. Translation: CASSLFGAGELFF.